The rows below give T cell receptor beta chains drawn from one sample of a study of blood T cell repertoires in COVID-19. Some clones are missing from TCRdb's copy, which holds only in-frame ones; the method was immunoSEQ multiplex PCR. The repertoire holds about 190,000 clones, with roughly four fifths as singletons. The sequencing sample was made of peripheral blood. These receptors were obtained from a woman in her forties or fifties with acute or convalescent COVID-19. Each CDR3 is given with its conserved first and last residue. D genes are given only for firm matches. Part of the rows lack a size; the others show once, few, many or a class for expanded clones.

DNA,CDR3,D,size,V,J
TGTGCCAGCTCACCCTTAGCTTCAGTAAGCCGGACAGATACGCAGTATTTT,CASSPLASVSRTDTQYF,NA,NA,TRBV18,TRBJ2-3
TGTGCCAGTAGTATACTCCTATCCATCGGTACGCAGTATTTT,CASSILLSIGTQYF,NA,NA,TRBV19,TRBJ2-3
TGTGCCAGCAATCAGGGTCAAGGACAGCCCCAGCATTTT,CASNQGQGQPQHF,NA,NA,TRBV6-5,TRBJ1-5
TGTGCCAGCAGCCCTAAAGAAGGTTCAGGAACCGCAACTAATGAAAAACTGTTTTTT,CASSPKEGSGTATNEKLFF,NA,NA,TRBV7-8,TRBJ1-4
TGCAGTGCTAGAGGGCCATACGAGCAGTACTTC,CSARGPYEQYF,NA,NA,TRBV20-1,TRBJ2-7
TGTGCCACCAGTGCGGCAGGGGAAGGAAACACCATATATTTT,CATSAAGEGNTIYF,NA,once,TRBV24-1,TRBJ1-3
TGTGCCAGCAGTTTATCGGGGCTCGGTGGCGGATGGCTGAACTCACCCCTCCACTTT,CASSLSGLGGGWLNSPLHF,NA,once,TRBV27,TRBJ1-6
TGTGCCAGCAGCTCGGGACAGCAGGGAACTGAAGCTTTCTTT,CASSSGQQGTEAFF,TRBD1,NA,TRBV5-5,TRBJ1-1
TGTGCCAGCAGCTTAGGGACTAGCGGGACTGCCGGGGAGCTGTTTTTT,CASSLGTSGTAGELFF,TRBD2,NA,TRBV7-6,TRBJ2-2
TGCAGTGCTAGTAGACAGGGGACCTCCTACGAGCAGTACTTC,CSASRQGTSYEQYF,TRBD1,NA,TRBV20-1,TRBJ2-7
TGTGCCAGCAGCCAAGAAGCTCCCGCGGGAAACCTCTACTACGAGCAGTACTTC,CASSQEAPAGNLYYEQYF,NA,NA,TRBV14,TRBJ2-7
TGTGCCAGCTCACCGCCGCCGATACGGACGGGTGGGAGGGGTACTGAAGCTTTCTTT,CASSPPPIRTGGRGTEAFF,NA,NA,TRBV18,TRBJ1-1
TGTGCCAGCAGCCTCTTAGCGGGAGGGAGCTCAGATACGCAGTATTTT,CASSLLAGGSSDTQYF,TRBD2,once,TRBV4-2,TRBJ2-3
TGTGCCAGCAGGGCACCCTCTGGAAACACCATATATTTT,CASRAPSGNTIYF,NA,few,TRBV9,TRBJ1-3
TGTGCCAGCAGCTTAGAAGAGGTATGGCCCCAGCATTTT,CASSLEEVWPQHF,NA,NA,TRBV7-2,TRBJ1-5
TGTGCCAGCAGCCCAGACTGGGACAGGGGCAACACCGGGGAGCTGTTTTTT,CASSPDWDRGNTGELFF,TRBD1,NA,TRBV7-6,TRBJ2-2
TGCGCCAGCAGGAGGACAGGGGATTCACCCCTCCACTTT,CASRRTGDSPLHF,TRBD1,NA,TRBV5-1,TRBJ1-6
TGCGCCAGCAGTGAGTCGAGTGGGAGTGGGTACAATGAGCAGTTCTTC,CASSESSGSGYNEQFF,NA,NA,TRBV10-1,TRBJ2-1
TGTGCCTGGAGCCTCAAGGTTCCGGGGTCCTTTAATGAAAAACTGTTTTTT,CAWSLKVPGSFNEKLFF,NA,NA,TRBV30,TRBJ1-4
TGTGCCAGCACTAAAGACAGGGCTCCAGATACGCAGTATTTT,CASTKDRAPDTQYF,TRBD1,NA,TRBV6-5,TRBJ2-3
TGTGCCAGCAGCCCCAGACAGGGATTATTTCTCACAGATACGCAGTATTTT,CASSPRQGLFLTDTQYF,TRBD1,NA,TRBV7-8,TRBJ2-3
TGTGCCAGCAGCCCCCGGACAGGGTTGAGTGAAAAACTGTTTTTT,CASSPRTGLSEKLFF,TRBD1,once,TRBV7-6,TRBJ1-4
TGTGCCAGTAGTATACTCACCCTAGACCTATACTACAATGAGCAGTTCTTC,CASSILTLDLYYNEQFF,NA,NA,TRBV19,TRBJ2-1
TGTGCCAGCAAGGGGGCTAGCGGGAGCTACGAGCAGTACTTC,CASKGASGSYEQYF,TRBD2,NA,TRBV6-5,TRBJ2-7
TGTGCCACCAGCAGAGAAGTCAGGACTAGCAACGAGCAGTACTTC,CATSREVRTSNEQYF,TRBD2,NA,TRBV15,TRBJ2-7
TGTGCCAGCTCGCTCAGTACAGGGAAGAACACTGAAGCTTTCTTT,CASSLSTGKNTEAFF,NA,NA,TRBV18,TRBJ1-1
TGTGCCAGCTACCTAGGGGGGACAGGACCCGTCGAGCAGTACTTC,CASYLGGTGPVEQYF,TRBD1,NA,TRBV6-5,TRBJ2-7
TGTGCCAGCAGTAAGGCAGCGGGCTACGAGCAGTACTTC,CASSKAAGYEQYF,NA,NA,TRBV25-1,TRBJ2-7
TGCGCCAGCAGCTTGGCCGGGAATGAAAAACTGTTTTTT,CASSLAGNEKLFF,NA,NA,TRBV5-1,TRBJ1-4
TGCGCCAGCTCAGTAGCAGGGGTCTTCAATGAGCAGTTCTTC,CASSVAGVFNEQFF,NA,NA,TRBV5-1,TRBJ2-1